These T cell receptor beta chains were read from a single sample in a study of identical twins. TCRdb fed the 5' RACE reads into MiXCR, producing one record per CDR3 protein. The table has about 240,000 distinct CDR3 sequences, about 12% seen once. These data were likewise used in another study, on yellow fever vaccine responses in identical twins.

Sequences were obtained from memory (CD45RO+) T cells sorted from blood. The source of these receptors is a woman between 18 and 30 years old in good health. CDR3s include the opening cysteine and the closing phenylalanine or tryptophan. A D gene is named only where the DNA matches it firmly. Clone sizes are given selectively: once, few, many, or a class where the clone is expanded.

v_call	clone_size	j_call	d_call	cdr3_aa	cdr3_nt
TRBV11-1	-	TRBJ2-1	TRBD1	CASSLDSSIGDSSYNEQFF	TGTGCCAGCAGCTTAGATTCATCAATCGGGGACAGCTCCTACAATGAGCAGTTCTTC
TRBV9	-	TRBJ2-1	-	CASSVAEAYNEQFF	TGTGCCAGCAGCGTAGCGGAGGCTTACAATGAGCAGTTCTTC
TRBV3-1	-	TRBJ1-5	-	CASSRGPGGNQPQHF	TGTGCCAGCAGCCGGGGACCGGGCGGCAATCAGCCCCAGCATTTT
TRBV5-6	-	TRBJ2-5	-	CASSLAPGLGTQYF	TGTGCCAGCAGCTTGGCCCCAGGGCTGGGGACCCAGTACTTC
TRBV20-1	-	TRBJ2-1	-	CSAKTRGSYEQFF	TGCAGTGCTAAGACTAGGGGTTCTTATGAGCAGTTCTTC
TRBV27	few	TRBJ2-1	-	CASSRARDAYNEQFF	TGTGCCAGCAGTAGAGCCAGGGACGCCTACAATGAGCAGTTCTTC
TRBV5-1	few	TRBJ1-2	-	CASSLGDGYYGYTF	TGCGCCAGCAGCTTAGGGGACGGCTACTATGGCTACACCTTC
TRBV20-1	few	TRBJ2-1	TRBD2	CSARVSGGEGLYVNEQFF	TGCAGTGCTAGAGTTTCGGGGGGAGAAGGGCTATATGTCAATGAGCAGTTCTTC
TRBV6-2/TRBV6-3	few	TRBJ2-5	TRBD1	CASFWSRTGKQETQYF	TGTGCCAGCTTTTGGTCACGGACAGGGAAACAAGAGACCCAGTACTTC
TRBV6-5	-	TRBJ2-7	TRBD1	CASSYPSDRGTYEQYF	TGTGCCAGCAGTTACCCCTCGGACAGGGGTACCTACGAGCAGTACTTC
TRBV7-9	many	TRBJ1-4	-	CASSLGSSNEKLFF	TGTGCCAGCAGCTTGGGGTCCTCTAATGAAAAACTGTTTTTT
TRBV19	-	TRBJ2-1	TRBD2	CASSAGTKYNEQFF	TGTGCCAGTAGTGCAGGGACTAAGTACAATGAGCAGTTCTTC
TRBV4-3	few	TRBJ2-7	TRBD2	CASSLGLAGGSSYEQYF	TGCGCCAGCAGCCTCGGACTAGCGGGAGGGAGCTCCTACGAGCAGTACTTC
TRBV6-1	-	TRBJ1-2	-	CASSPRVRTYGYTF	TGTGCCAGCAGTCCCCGGGTACGGACCTATGGCTACACCTTC
TRBV11-3	-	TRBJ1-1	-	CASSLDSRQGTEAFF	TGTGCCAGCAGCTTAGATTCGCGGCAGGGTACTGAAGCTTTCTTT
TRBV10-3	-	TRBJ1-5	TRBD1	CAISEGGQGQPQHF	TGTGCCATCAGTGAGGGGGGACAGGGTCAGCCCCAGCATTTT
TRBV28	-	TRBJ2-7	-	CASSVPGPSSYEQYF	TGTGCCAGCAGTGTTCCAGGACCGAGCTCCTACGAGCAGTACTTC
TRBV12-3/TRBV12-4	many	TRBJ2-1	-	CASSFAWGSYNEQFF	TGTGCCAGCAGTTTTGCCTGGGGATCCTACAATGAGCAGTTCTTC
TRBV5-1	many	TRBJ1-5	-	CANRTTDSNQPQHF	TGCGCCAACCGCACGACAGATAGCAATCAGCCCCAGCATTTT
TRBV2	few	TRBJ2-2	-	CASSRESRTGELFF	TGTGCCAGCAGCCGCGAGTCGAGGACCGGGGAGCTGTTTTTT
TRBV28	-	TRBJ1-4	TRBD1	CASVAGTGSEKLFF	TGTGCCAGCGTTGCCGGGACAGGGTCTGAAAAACTGTTTTTT
TRBV7-8	many	TRBJ2-6	-	CASSLRQTSGANVLTF	TGTGCCAGCAGCCTTAGACAGACCTCTGGGGCCAACGTCCTGACTTTC
TRBV20-1	few	TRBJ2-2	TRBD1	CSARDLLGGRTGELFF	TGCAGTGCTAGAGACCTCTTAGGGGGCCGCACCGGGGAGCTGTTTTTT
TRBV13	few	TRBJ2-2	-	CASSFPRGGELFF	TGTGCCAGCAGTTTCCCTAGGGGCGGGGAGCTGTTTTTT
TRBV5-5	many	TRBJ2-7	TRBD2	CASSTATSGNYEQYF	TGTGCCAGCAGCACCGCTACTAGCGGGAACTACGAGCAGTACTTC
TRBV6-1	-	TRBJ2-3	TRBD2	CASRHGGRGKSTDTQYF	TGTGCCAGCAGGCACGGGGGGAGGGGAAAGAGCACAGATACGCAGTATTTT
TRBV9	-	TRBJ2-5	-	CASSVTVGGQETQYF	TGTGCCAGCAGCGTAACCGTCGGGGGACAAGAGACCCAGTACTTC
TRBV20-1	-	TRBJ2-7	-	CSARDLTYEQYF	TGCAGTGCTCGCGACCTAACCTACGAGCAGTACTTC
TRBV11-2	-	TRBJ2-5	TRBD2	CASSFGTSVKTQYF	TGTGCCAGCAGCTTCGGGACTAGCGTCAAGACCCAGTACTTC
TRBV4-2	many	TRBJ2-1	-	CASSQEVGSYNEQFF	TGTGCCAGCAGCCAAGAGGTGGGCTCCTACAATGAGCAGTTCTTC
TRBV27	-	TRBJ1-1	TRBD1	CASRRTGVNTEAFF	TGTGCCAGCAGGAGGACAGGTGTTAACACTGAAGCTTTCTTT